These 8 T cell receptor beta chains originate from one sample sequenced in a study of identifying expanded T cells in peripheral blood. This table comes from immunoSEQ multiplex PCR, and its TCRdb copy is limited to in-frame clones, with some not included. The table has about 90,000 clones, approximately 84% seen once. The specimen sequenced was blood. These receptors were obtained from a person aged 18 to 75 in good health.

The chain joins TRBV18 to TRBJ1-3, with unresolved D. CDR3 length equals 15 residues. The germline V gene has CDR1 KGHSH and CDR2 LQKENI. The ends were cut back, 4 bases at V and 4 bases at J, with 14 bases in the middle. The CDR3 sequence is CASSQNGVLGNTIYF. The CDR3 DNA is TGTGCCAGCTCACAAAACGGAGTATTGGGAAACACCATATATTTT.

The chain recombines TRBV7-9 with TRBJ2-1; a possible D gene is TRBD1 (6 bases). In germline, CDR1 is SEHNR, CDR2 FQNEAQ (reference sequence). The CDR3 extends over 16 amino acids. The V and J ends lost 5 bases and 2 bases respectively, with 16 bases between them. This CDR3 reads CASSPRGGWAYNEQFF. In DNA form, the CDR3 reads TGTGCCAGCAGCCCACGAGGGGGTTGGGCCTACAATGAGCAGTTCTTC.

The rearrangement joins TRBV6-5 to TRBJ2-7; 8 nucleotides agree with TRBD1. CDR1 is MNHEY, CDR2 SVGAGI, per germline. Germline trimming cut 6 bases from V and 3 bases from J; bases unmatched to any gene: 10. The CDR3 is 15 amino acids. CDR3 sequence: CASRAPTGVDYEQYF. The CDR3 nucleotides read TGTGCCAGCAGAGCACCGACAGGGGTGGACTACGAGCAGTACTTC.

V and J are TRBV10-3 and TRBJ2-3, with 9 bases fitting TRBD2. CDR1 ENHRY and CDR2 SYGVKD come from the germline V gene. The trim removed 2 bases at V and 0 bases at J, leaving 9 bases unmatched. The CDR3 loop spans 18 amino acids. CDR3 in DNA: TGTGCCATCAGTGAGCGTGTCGCTAGCGGGGCTAGCACAGATACGCAGTATTTT. This encodes CAISERVASGASTDTQYF.

V usage is TRBV4-3 and J usage is TRBJ2-3; 9 nucleotides line up with TRBD2. This CDR3 region has 18 residues. V was pared by 0 bases and J by 6 bases, with 13 bases of the junction left unmatched. Germline CDR1 and CDR2: LGHNA and YSLEER. CDR3 amino acids: CASSQDPPQRGAQDTQYF. CDR3 DNA: TGCGCCAGCAGCCAAGACCCCCCTCAGCGGGGGGCCCAGGATACGCAGTATTTT.

The chain carries TRBV7-2 and TRBJ1-3; D perhaps matches TRBD1 (6 bases). The V and J ends lost 5 bases and 2 bases respectively, with 13 bases between them. Germline CDR1 reads SGHTA; CDR2 reads FQGNSA. CDR3 length equals 15 residues. The chain's CDR3 is CASSVQGYTGNTIYF. In DNA form, the CDR3 reads TGTGCCAGCAGCGTACAGGGATATACTGGAAACACCATATATTTT.

The V gene is TRBV30, the J gene TRBJ2-3, with TRBD2 matching 16 bases. Germline V gene lookup returns CDR1 GTSNPN and CDR2 SVGIG (reference sequence). The V gene end was trimmed by 1 base and the J gene end by 5 bases; junction bases not matched to a gene: 3. The CDR3 contains 16 residues. The CDR3 nucleotides are TGTGCCTGGAGTGCAGGGACTAGCGGGGGGGGAGATACGCAGTATTTT. Its protein product is CAWSAGTSGGGDTQYF.

A single count supports this clone. The genes are TRBV7-8 and TRBJ1-2; D is possibly TRBD1 (6 bases). The CDR3 has 12 residues. Germline V gene sequence: CDR1 SGHVS, CDR2 FQNEAQ. V lost 10 bases, J lost 8 bases, and 17 bases lay in between. CDR3 DNA sequence: TGTGCCACCAAGACAGGAGGATTCGGCTACACCTTC. It encodes CATKTGGFGYTF.